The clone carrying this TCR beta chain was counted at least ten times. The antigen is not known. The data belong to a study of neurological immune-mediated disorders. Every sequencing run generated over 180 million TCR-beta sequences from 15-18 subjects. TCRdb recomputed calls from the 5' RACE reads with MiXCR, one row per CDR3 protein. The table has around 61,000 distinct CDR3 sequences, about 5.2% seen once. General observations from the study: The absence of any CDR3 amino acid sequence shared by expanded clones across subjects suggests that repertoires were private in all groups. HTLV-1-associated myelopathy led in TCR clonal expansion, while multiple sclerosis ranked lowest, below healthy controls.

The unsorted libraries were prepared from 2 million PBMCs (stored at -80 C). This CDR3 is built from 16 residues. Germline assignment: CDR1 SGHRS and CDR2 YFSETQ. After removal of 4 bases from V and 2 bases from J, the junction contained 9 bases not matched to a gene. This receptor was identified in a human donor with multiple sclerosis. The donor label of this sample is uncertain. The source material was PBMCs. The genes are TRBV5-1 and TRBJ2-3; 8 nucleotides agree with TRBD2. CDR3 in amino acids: CASSTLSGGLTDTQYF. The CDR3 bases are TGCGCCAGCAGCACACTAAGCGGGGGTCTCACAGATACGCAGTATTTT.